The 27 T cell receptor beta chains below all came from one sample that was sequenced in a study of PD-1 blockade in classical Hodgkin lymphoma. The data were produced by immunoSEQ multiplex PCR, yet TCRdb's version contains in-frame clones alone and is incomplete. Among some 16,000 clones listed, roughly 67% were seen once. Every one of the patients relapsed after autologous stem cell transplantation (brentuximab vedotin exposure was variable). This specimen was peripheral blood mononuclear cells (PBMCs), taken before the second cycle of nivolumab. These receptors were obtained from a human donor with classical Hodgkin lymphoma.

This clone appeared a few times. J is TRBJ2-1 and V is TRBV5-8; 7 positions match TRBD2. In germline, CDR1 is SGHTS, CDR2 YDEGEE. CDR3 size: 13 residues. After removal of 2 bases from V and 6 bases from J, the junction contained 2 bases not matched to a gene. The CDR3 DNA sequence: TGTGCCAGCAGCTTATGGACTAGCAATGAGCAGTTCTTC. Protein: CASSLWTSNEQFF.

The chain couples TRBV5-4 to TRBJ2-3, with TRBD2 matching over 9 bases. Unmatched junction bases numbered 13, after V lost 4 bases and J lost 4 bases. This CDR3 is 17 amino acids long. CDR1 and CDR2 (germline): SGHNT, YYREEE (reference sequence). The CDR3 region has the DNA TGTGCCAGCAGCCGGTACGGTAGCGGGAGAGTGGCAGATACGCAGTATTTT. Protein: CASSRYGSGRVADTQYF.

The chain recombines TRBV15 with TRBJ2-3, with TRBD1 identical over 8 bases. V shed 3 bases, J shed 4 bases, and the junction held 9 bases outside the gene matches. Germline values: CDR1 LNHNV, CDR2 YYDKDF (reference sequence). The CDR3 has 16 residues. CDR3 sequence (DNA): TGTGCCACCAGCAGCCGACAGGGGACGGTCGCAGATACGCAGTATTTT. Protein product: CATSSRQGTVADTQYF. Drawing the rest from reference TRBV15 and TRBJ2-3, the complete variable domain is DAMVIQNPRYQVTQFGKPVTLSCSQTLNHNVMYWYQQKSSQAPKLLFHYYDKDFNNEADTPDNFQSRRPNTSFCFLDIRSPGLGDTAMYLCATSSRQGTVADTQYFGPGTRLTVL.

The chain carries TRBV5-1 and TRBJ2-2; D call uncertain. This CDR3 is 14 amino acids long. Per germline, CDR1 SGHRS and CDR2 YFSETQ. Between the trimmed V and J ends, which lost 4 bases and 0 bases, there was a span of 7 bases. Written as DNA, the CDR3 is TGCGCCAGCAGCCATGTGGCGAACACCGGGGAGCTGTTTTTT. Residues: CASSHVANTGELFF. Complete variable domain (other parts from reference TRBV5-1 and TRBJ2-2): KAGVTQTPRYLIKTRGQQVTLSCSPISGHRSVSWYQQTPGQGLQFLFEYFSETQRNKGNFPGRFSGRQFSNSRSEMNVSTLELGDSALYLCASSHVANTGELFFGEGSRLTVL.

The chain links TRBV4-2 to TRBJ2-1; 9 bases are a match to TRBD2. CDR1 is LGHNA, CDR2 YNFKEQ, per germline. J gave up 0 bases and V 4 bases, and 13 bases lay outside the gene matches. There are 19 residues in the CDR3. CDR3 protein: CASSRAGSGSIISYNEQFF. The CDR3 nucleotides read TGTGCCAGCAGCCGAGCGGGTAGCGGGAGCATCATCTCCTACAATGAGCAGTTCTTC.

This clone was observed a handful of times. CDR3 nucleotide sequence: TGCAGCGTTTCCCGGACAGAGGCAAACACTGAAGCTTTCTTT. Amino acid sequence: CSVSRTEANTEAFF. This chain links TRBV29-1 with TRBJ1-1, with D possibly being TRBD1 (6 bases). The CDR3 length is 14 residues. Trimming left V 5 bases short and J 2 bases short, with 15 bases between. The germline V gene encodes CDR1 SQVTM and CDR2 ANQGSEA.

This clone was detected once. V and J are TRBV7-6 and TRBJ2-2; D uncertain. With 3 bases removed from V and 5 bases from J, the gap between germline ends came to 7 bases. Germline V gene data show CDR1 as SGHVS and CDR2 as FNYEAQ. The CDR3 length is 13 residues. The CDR3 is CASSFLGTGELFF. For the CDR3, the DNA is TGTGCCAGCAGCTTTCTAGGGACCGGGGAGCTGTTTTTT. The whole variable domain, filled in from reference TRBV7-6 and TRBJ2-2, reads GAGVSQSPRYKVTKRGQDVALRCDPISGHVSLYWYRQALGQGPEFLTYFNYEAQQDKSGLPNDRFSAERPEGSISTLTIQRTEQRDSAMYRCASSFLGTGELFFGEGSRLTVL.

The chain employs TRBV4-1 and TRBJ2-1, with 13 bases fitting TRBD2. Per the germline V gene, CDR1 is MGHRA and CDR2 is YSYEKL. This CDR3 spans 18 amino acids. V lost 1 base and J lost 4; bases outside the gene matches: 7. The CDR3 here is CASSQVDMGLAGYNEQFF. The CDR3 DNA sequence: TGCGCCAGCAGCCAAGTTGATATGGGACTAGCGGGATACAATGAGCAGTTCTTC.

This chain joins TRBV6-1 and TRBJ2-5; tentatively, D is TRBD2 (6 bases). The ends were cut back, 8 bases at V and 4 bases at J, with 20 bases in the middle. Germline assignment: CDR1 MNHNS and CDR2 SASEGT. The CDR3 is 15 amino acids. This CDR3 reads CASSSWAGSSETQYF. CDR3 DNA sequence: TGTGCCAGCTCTTCCTGGGCGGGGTCCTCAGAGACCCAGTACTTC.

A note on this clone: This may come from a read error, since a much larger clone is one base off. The sample contains more than one DNA sequence encoding this CDR3. The chain combines TRBV5-4 with TRBJ2-1; 7 positions match TRBD1. Trimming at V came to 3 bases and at J to 6 bases, leaving 3 bases not matched to a gene. Germline V CDR1 and CDR2: SGHNT, YYREEE (reference sequence). This CDR3 contains 13 residues. The CDR3 DNA reads TGTGCCAGCAGCTGGGGGACAGTCAATGAGCAGTTCTTC. This gives the protein CASSWGTVNEQFF.

On this clone itself: The junction and the germline gene differ at one end; a read error may be behind it. This chain joins TRBV28 and TRBJ2-2, with a weak D call TRBD2 (5 bases). CDR1 and CDR2 from the germline V gene are MDHEN and SYDVKM. The CDR3 has 16 residues. The CDR3 is CTSRPGRETNTGELFF. The CDR3 DNA follows: TGTACCAGCAGACCTGGACGGGAAACGAACACCGGGGAGCTGTTTTTT.

The rearrangement links TRBV6-6 to TRBJ1-5; D unclear. Germline CDR1 and CDR2: MNHNY and SVGAGI (reference sequence). The V end lost 0 bases, the J end lost 3 bases, and 9 bases lay between the germline ends. The CDR3 has 15 residues. The CDR3 bases are TGTGCCAGCAGTTACTCCGGCAGAGACAATCAGCCCCAGCATTTT. Translated, it gives CASSYSGRDNQPQHF.

V is TRBV28 and J is TRBJ1-2; D is perhaps TRBD1 (5 bases). In germline, CDR1 is MDHEN, CDR2 SYDVKM. This CDR3 contains 12 residues. V lost 6 bases and J lost 8, with 13 bases in between. CDR3 nucleotide sequence: TGTGCCAGCAGGTCAGGGAGGCAGGGCTACACCTTC. Translation: CASRSGRQGYTF.

With regard to this clone: A much larger clone lies a single base off, so this may be a read error. The same CDR3 can be traced to other DNA sequences in this sample. This chain uses TRBV2 with TRBJ2-1; TRBD1 is a possible D gene (6 bases). The V gene's germline CDR1 is SNHLY and CDR2 FYNNEI. There are 16 residues in the CDR3. CDR3 region: CASSEARQGPYNEQFF. CDR3 nucleotides: TGTGCCAGCAGTGAAGCACGGCAGGGGCCCTACAATGAACAGTTCTTC.

The V and J genes are TRBV7-9 and TRBJ2-3; 11 nucleotides match TRBD2. V shed 4 bases, J shed 4 bases, and the junction held 4 bases outside the gene matches. Germline loops: CDR1 SEHNR, CDR2 FQNEAQ (reference sequence). The CDR3 consists of 15 residues. CDR3 amino acids: CASSSLAGEADTQYF. The CDR3 DNA reads TGTGCCAGCAGCTCACTAGCGGGAGAGGCAGATACGCAGTATTTT.

The chain employs TRBV2 and TRBJ1-4; D not resolved. The V and J ends lost 3 bases and 3 bases respectively, with 8 bases between them. Germline V CDR1 and CDR2: SNHLY, FYNNEI. This CDR3 region has 14 residues. The CDR3 DNA is TGTGCCAGCAGTGAGACACAAGCTAATGAAAAACTGTTTTTT. Translating gives CASSETQANEKLFF. Complete variable domain (other parts from reference TRBV2 and TRBJ1-4): EPEVTQTPSHQVTQMGQEVILRCVPISNHLYFYWYRQILGQKVEFLVSFYNNEISEKSEIFDDQFSVERPDGSNFTLKIRSTKLEDSAMYFCASSETQANEKLFFGSGTQLSVL.

This chain joins TRBV7-2 and TRBJ2-3, with a weak D call TRBD2 (5 bases). Germline V gene data show CDR1 as SGHTA and CDR2 as FQGNSA. Trimming left V 1 base short and J 0 bases short, with 14 bases between. The CDR3 consists of 17 residues. The CDR3 DNA reads as TGTGCCAGCAGCTTAGTCGTAGGAGCGGTTAGCACAGATACGCAGTATTTT. It specifies CASSLVVGAVSTDTQYF.

This clone has only a few counts. V is TRBV7-9 and J is TRBJ1-2; 12 bases agree with TRBD1. From germline, CDR1 is SEHNR and CDR2 FQNEAQ (reference sequence). This CDR3 spans 16 amino acids. J was trimmed by 4 bases and V by 8 bases; bases with no gene match: 11. The chain's CDR3 is CASRPIGTGGGYGYTF. The DNA of the CDR3 is TGTGCCAGCCGACCGATAGGGACAGGGGGCGGCTATGGCTACACCTTC. Full variable domain (remainder filled in from reference TRBV7-9 and TRBJ1-2): DTGVSQNPRHKITKRGQNVTFRCDPISEHNRLYWYRQTLGQGPEFLTYFQNEAQLEKSRLLSDRFSAERPKGSFSTLEIQRTEQGDSAMYLCASRPIGTGGGYGYTFGSGTRLTVV.

The chain uses TRBV6-6 and TRBJ2-7; TRBD1 matches 8 bases. This CDR3 has 14 amino acids. Germline assignment: CDR1 MNHNY and CDR2 SVGAGI (reference sequence). V trimming: 8 bases; J trimming: 3 bases; junction bases outside the gene matches: 9. The CDR3 here is CASGRQGAYYEQYF. In DNA form, the CDR3 reads TGTGCCAGCGGGAGGCAGGGGGCCTACTACGAGCAGTACTTC.

This clone is deemed medium-sized (0.01 to 0.1%). This sequence joins TRBV4-1 and TRBJ1-4, with D possibly being TRBD1 (6 bases). V lost 1 base and J lost 3, with 15 bases in between. This CDR3 region has 17 residues. The V gene's germline CDR1 is MGHRA and CDR2 YSYEKL. Written as DNA, the CDR3 is TGCGCCAGCAGCCAAGGCCGGGGGCAATCTCCTAATGAAAAACTGTTTTTT. Amino acid sequence: CASSQGRGQSPNEKLFF.

This clone was picked up a small number of times. The chain carries TRBV6-1 and TRBJ1-5, with 7 bases identical to TRBD1. Per the germline V gene, CDR1 is MNHNS and CDR2 is SASEGT. The CDR3 contains 15 residues. J gave up 6 bases and V 5 bases, and 10 bases lay outside the gene matches. In DNA form, the CDR3 reads TGTGCCAGCAGTCCCCGTACAGGGGTGGGTCAGCCCCAGCATTTT. Its translation: CASSPRTGVGQPQHF.

The V and J genes are TRBV27 and TRBJ2-3, with a weak D call TRBD2 (6 bases). V gave up 2 bases and J gave up 5 bases, with 14 bases separating them. The length of the CDR3 is 15 residues. CDR1 is MNHEY and CDR2 is SMNVEV in the germline V gene (reference sequence). The chain's CDR3 is CASSLRWGGVDTQYF. CDR3 nucleotides: TGTGCCAGCAGTTTACGGTGGGGAGGCGTAGATACGCAGTATTTT.

The rearrangement joins TRBV19 to TRBJ2-7; 8 nucleotides match TRBD2. This CDR3 comprises 16 residues. With 2 bases clipped from V and 3 bases from J, the junction kept 9 bases outside the gene matches. The germline V gene has CDR1 LNHDA and CDR2 SQIVND (reference sequence). The CDR3 DNA reads as TGTGCCAGTAGTATAAGCGGGGGACACGCATTCTACGAGCAGTACTTC. This gives the protein CASSISGGHAFYEQYF.

This clone was seen more than once but under ten times. This chain joins TRBV29-1 and TRBJ2-7, with TRBD1 matching 8 bases. V lost 7 bases, J lost 5 bases, and 10 bases stayed unmatched. Germline V gives CDR1 SQVTM, CDR2 ANQGSEA. This CDR3 region has 13 residues. The CDR3 loop is CSGRRQGSDEQYF. As DNA, the CDR3 is TGCAGCGGGCGGCGACAGGGGAGCGACGAGCAGTACTTC.

This clone was observed a handful of times. The J gene is TRBJ2-7, the V gene TRBV30, with 14 nucleotides matching TRBD2. V gave up 4 bases and J gave up 4 bases; unmatched junction bases: 3. This CDR3 comprises 14 residues. The germline CDR1 and CDR2 sequences are GTSNPN and SVGIG (reference sequence). The CDR3 sequence: CAWMGTSGSYEQYF. The DNA for the CDR3 is TGTGCCTGGATGGGGACTAGCGGGAGTTACGAGCAGTACTTC.

This clone was counted only a few times. The chain employs TRBV27 and TRBJ2-7; D possibly corresponds to TRBD1 (6 bases). Germline V gives CDR1 MNHEY, CDR2 SMNVEV (reference sequence). The CDR3 has 14 amino acids. Deletions cut 2 bases from V and 6 bases from J, with 14 bases between. The DNA for the CDR3 is TGTGCCAGCAGTTTAATTCCCCAAGGGGGCGAGCAGTACTTC. This encodes CASSLIPQGGEQYF.

The sample holds one count of this clone. This chain links TRBV7-9 with TRBJ2-6; either TRBD1 or TRBD2 may fit D (6 bases each). V dropped 11 bases and J dropped 0 bases, with 11 bases sitting between them. CDR3 size: 14 residues. Germline V gives CDR1 SEHNR, CDR2 FQNEAQ (reference sequence). In nucleotides, the CDR3 is TGTGCCTGGAGGGGGGTCTCTGGGGCCAACGTCCTGACTTTC. It yields the protein CAWRGVSGANVLTF.